Listed below are T cell receptor beta chains from one sample, sequenced in a study of human T cells and chemical hapten exposure. TCRdb called the RACE reads again in MiXCR, with one record for every CDR3 protein. The table includes roughly 180,000 distinct CDR3 sequences, around 20% detected once. The sequencing here drew on whole blood, taken in connection with sensitization to the hapten diphenylcyclopropenone (DPC). The receptor source for this set is a woman aged 45-65 years with alopecia areata. Some clones in this sample may be carry-over from other donors' samples. Both conserved end residues are trimmed from each CDR3.

>TRBV20-1|TRBJ1-5
SATIGGIGQYSNQPQH
>TRBV7-2|TRBJ2-7
ASSSLAGGPYEQY
>TRBV19|TRBJ2-5
ASSIRGLAEETQY
>TRBV5-1|TRBJ1-1
ASSPVGQGQTEAF
>TRBV15|TRBJ1-3
ATSGLRIDSIY
>TRBV5-5|TRBJ1-1
ASSLKTQGTEAF
>TRBV2|TRBJ2-7
ASRASLGLSGYEQY
>TRBV5-4|TRBJ2-7
ASSPQGRDSYEQY
>TRBV29-1|TRBJ1-1
SVERAALGTEAF
>TRBV28|TRBJ1-2
ASSPAGYYGYT
>TRBV6-1|TRBJ1-1
ASSATAVTEAF
>TRBV20-1|TRBJ2-1
SAPGASGKGVNEQF
>TRBV19|TRBJ2-7
ASSKRTGDSSYEQY
>TRBV11-2|TRBJ2-1
ASSHNEQF
>TRBV6-2/TRBV6-3|TRBJ1-1
ASSYGGYTEAF
>TRBV6-2/TRBV6-3|TRBJ1-1
ASSYSLLEAF
>TRBV3-1|TRBJ1-1
ASSQDTRSGTFEAF
>TRBV7-9|TRBJ1-6
ASSLAGDYNSPLH
>TRBV12-3/TRBV12-4|TRBJ2-6
ASSRDAGANVLT
>TRBV7-2|TRBJ2-2
ASSFSVNTGELF
>TRBV29-1|TRBJ2-7
SVAGQGARTSYEQY
>TRBV6-5|TRBJ2-6
ASSYNRKSSGANVLT
>TRBV20-1|TRBJ1-1
SARETGLLTAF
>TRBV5-1|TRBJ2-1
ASSLGGTSGSYNEQF
>TRBV20-1|TRBJ2-7
SAARDGDYEQY
>TRBV29-1|TRBJ2-1
SVLSGRGPSSYNEQF
>TRBV5-4|TRBJ2-1
ASSWDRSSYNEQF
>TRBV9|TRBJ2-1
ASSVGIGGGVGDEQF
>TRBV10-3|TRBJ2-1
ASRGGGIINEQF
>TRBV10-1|TRBJ2-3
ASSESRTSFADTQY
>TRBV29-1|TRBJ1-2
SVVQGTPITNYGYT
>TRBV7-9|TRBJ1-2
ASSLVGGPYYGYT
>TRBV3-1|TRBJ2-7
ASSQVAGMYEQY
>TRBV18|TRBJ2-2
ASSPLQGYANTGELF
>TRBV20-1|TRBJ1-6
SAVEQRQGNSPLH
>TRBV19|TRBJ1-2
ASSIDSGRPHYGYT
>TRBV10-3|TRBJ1-6
AISEIGGTGSPLH
>TRBV12-3/TRBV12-4|TRBJ1-5
ASSSVGGNQPQH
>TRBV7-3|TRBJ2-1
ASSLMASGASSYNEQF
>TRBV3-1|TRBJ1-1
ASSQNSGNTEAF
>TRBV27|TRBJ1-1
ASSSIRGTEAF
>TRBV11-2|TRBJ1-3
ASSSLTGRYTIY
>TRBV7-3|TRBJ2-3
ASSLIPTDSGIQVAQY
>TRBV28|TRBJ2-3
AIGRTGTDTQY
>TRBV29-1|TRBJ2-5
SAQGAGETQY
>TRBV7-3|TRBJ2-7
ASSPTPTTGVLGEQY
>TRBV7-8|TRBJ2-7
ASSLAQGLAYEQY
>TRBV7-8|TRBJ1-6
ASSSEQGRSDSPLH
>TRBV5-5|TRBJ2-5
ASTPPQGKETQY
>TRBV5-1|TRBJ2-1
ASSPGTGASNEQF
>TRBV11-2|TRBJ2-7
ASSLDTSHSFYEQY
>TRBV24-1|TRBJ1-3
ATSEQGSGNTIY
>TRBV5-8|TRBJ1-5
ASSAGTGPTIQPQH
>TRBV2|TRBJ1-3
ASTQAGNTIY
>TRBV2|TRBJ1-2
ASKGGAYGYT